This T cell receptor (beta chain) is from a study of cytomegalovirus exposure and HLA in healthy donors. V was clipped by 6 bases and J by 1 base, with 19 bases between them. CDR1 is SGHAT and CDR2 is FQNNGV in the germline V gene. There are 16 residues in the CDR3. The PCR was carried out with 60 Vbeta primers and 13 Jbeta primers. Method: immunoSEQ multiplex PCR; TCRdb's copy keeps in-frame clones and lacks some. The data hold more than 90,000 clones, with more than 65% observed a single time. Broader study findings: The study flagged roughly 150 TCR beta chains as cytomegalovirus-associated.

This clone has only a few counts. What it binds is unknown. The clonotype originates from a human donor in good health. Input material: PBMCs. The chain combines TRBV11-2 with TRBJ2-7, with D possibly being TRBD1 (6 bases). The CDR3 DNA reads TGTGCCAGCAGACCGCTTACCGGGACAACTTCCTACGAGCAGTACTTC. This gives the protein CASRPLTGTTSYEQYF.